The T cell receptor beta chain under discussion was sequenced for a study of T cell responses to AZD1222 COVID-19 vaccine. The germline gives CDR1 SGHTA, CDR2 FQGTGA. The J segment lost 9 bases and the V segment lost 2 bases, leaving 4 bases of the junction unmatched. There are 13 residues in the CDR3. The repertoire was sequenced with immunoSEQ multiplex PCR; TCRdb's copy has only in-frame clones and lacks some. The table lists over 120,000 clones, about 92% of them singletons, with 12% in the top ten. The input for sequencing was peripheral blood, taken after recovery from COVID-19. The TCR was taken from an adult who had recovered from COVID-19. The chain employs TRBV7-3 and TRBJ2-1; 7 bases are shared with TRBD2. Here the CDR3 reads CASSLWVAGEQFF. Written as DNA, the CDR3 is TGTGCCAGCAGCTTATGGGTAGCGGGTGAGCAGTTCTTC.